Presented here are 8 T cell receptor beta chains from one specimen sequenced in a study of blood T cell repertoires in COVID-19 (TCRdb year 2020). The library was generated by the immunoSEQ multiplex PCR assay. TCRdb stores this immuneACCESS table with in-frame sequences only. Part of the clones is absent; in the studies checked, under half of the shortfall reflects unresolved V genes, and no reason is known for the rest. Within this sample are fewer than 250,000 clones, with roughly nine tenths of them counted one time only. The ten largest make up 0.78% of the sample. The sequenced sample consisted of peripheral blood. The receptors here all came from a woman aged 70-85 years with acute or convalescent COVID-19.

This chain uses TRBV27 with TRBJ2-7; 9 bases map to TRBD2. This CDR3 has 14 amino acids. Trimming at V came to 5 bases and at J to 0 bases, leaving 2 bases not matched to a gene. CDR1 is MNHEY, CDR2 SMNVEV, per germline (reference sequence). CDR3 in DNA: TGTGCCAGCAGTAGCGGGAGGTCCTCCTACGAGCAGTACTTC. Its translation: CASSSGRSSYEQYF.

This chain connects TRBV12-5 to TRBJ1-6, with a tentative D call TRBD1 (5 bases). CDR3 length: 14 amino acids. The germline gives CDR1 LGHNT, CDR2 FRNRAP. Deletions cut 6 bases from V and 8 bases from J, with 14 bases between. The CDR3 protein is CASGVSREDSPLHF. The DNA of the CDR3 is TGTGCTAGTGGGGTCTCCAGGGAAGATTCACCCCTCCACTTT.

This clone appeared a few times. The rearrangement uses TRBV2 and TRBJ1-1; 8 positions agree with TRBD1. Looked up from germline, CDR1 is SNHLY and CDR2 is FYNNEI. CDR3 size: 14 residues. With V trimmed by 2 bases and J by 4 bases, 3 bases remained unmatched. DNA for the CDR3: TGTGCCAGCAGTGAACAGGGGGCGTCCACTGAAGCTTTCTTT. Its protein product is CASSEQGASTEAFF.

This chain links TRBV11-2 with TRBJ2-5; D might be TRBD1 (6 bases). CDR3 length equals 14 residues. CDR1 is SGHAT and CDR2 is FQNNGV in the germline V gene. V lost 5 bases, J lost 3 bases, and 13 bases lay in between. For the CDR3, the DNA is TGTGCCAGCAGCATCGGGACACTAAAAGAGACCCAGTACTTC. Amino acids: CASSIGTLKETQYF.

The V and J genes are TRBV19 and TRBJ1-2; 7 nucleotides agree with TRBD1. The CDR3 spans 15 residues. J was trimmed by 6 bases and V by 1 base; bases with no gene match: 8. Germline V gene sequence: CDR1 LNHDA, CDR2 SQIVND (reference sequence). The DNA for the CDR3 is TGTGCCAGTAGTATAGGTGGCAGGGGGTCACATGGCTACACCTTC. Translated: CASSIGGRGSHGYTF.

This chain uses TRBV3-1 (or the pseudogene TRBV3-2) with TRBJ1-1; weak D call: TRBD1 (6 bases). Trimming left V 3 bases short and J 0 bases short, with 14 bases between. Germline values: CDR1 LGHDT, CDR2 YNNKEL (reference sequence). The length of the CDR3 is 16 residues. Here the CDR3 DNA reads TGTGCCAGCAGCCACAGAAAGAGGACAGTGAACACTGAAGCTTTCTTT. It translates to CASSHRKRTVNTEAFF.

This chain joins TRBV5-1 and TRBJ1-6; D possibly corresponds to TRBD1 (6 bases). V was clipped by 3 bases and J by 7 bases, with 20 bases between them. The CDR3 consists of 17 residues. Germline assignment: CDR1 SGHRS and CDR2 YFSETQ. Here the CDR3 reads CASSSQEGGAPNSPLHF. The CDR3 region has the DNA TGCGCCAGCAGCTCCCAGGAGGGGGGGGCGCCGAATTCACCCCTCCACTTT.

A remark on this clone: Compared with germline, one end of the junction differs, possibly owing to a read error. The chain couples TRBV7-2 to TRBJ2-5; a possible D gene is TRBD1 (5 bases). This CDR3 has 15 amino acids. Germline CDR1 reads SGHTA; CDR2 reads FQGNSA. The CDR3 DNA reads TGTGCCAGCAGCCTCCTTTCAGGGAACCAGGAGACCCAGTACTTC. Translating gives CASSLLSGNQETQYF.